This T cell receptor beta chain was obtained from a study of cytomegalovirus exposure and HLA in healthy donors. Study-level findings and limits: Rarity held for most TCR sequences, but there were some public TCRs that occurred in many donors.

It was with 60 Vbeta and 13 Jbeta primers that the PCR ran. The assay was immunoSEQ multiplex PCR, and TCRdb's table has in-frame clones only and misses some. The table includes 150,000 to 200,000 clones, 85% detected once. For this clone: Its antigen is as yet unknown.

The V end was cut by 4 bases, the J end by 8 bases, with 15 bases between. This CDR3 has 13 amino acids. CDR1 is SGHDT, CDR2 YYEEEE, per germline. The sequenced material came from PBMCs. This clonotype originated in a woman between 45 and 65 years old in good health and CMV-seronegative. V gene TRBV5-6 combines with J gene TRBJ1-2; D is perhaps TRBD1 (5 bases). The CDR3 sequence is CASSPPQGNGYTF. The CDR3 DNA reads as TGTGCCAGCAGCCCGCCCCAGGGTAACGGCTACACCTTC.